The T cell receptor (beta chain) described here comes from a study of shared clonotypes between healthy human individuals (TCRdb year 2020). At the level of the whole study: Two women and a few men aged 18 to 49 years were included in the cohort. Between about 0.94 and 8.9 billion PBMCs per donor were obtained by leukapheresis. For each donor, CD4 naive and CD4 memory were each run on three plates, CD8 naive on two plates, and CD8 memory on one plate. Different laboratories and diverse techniques were used to prepare libraries and sequence TCR repertoires, to increase sequencing depth and limit assay-specific biases. To estimate repertoire size and how much clonotype sharing occurs between individuals, the study deeply sequenced the blood TCR repertoires of several healthy adults.

Here is what the overall study found, with its caveats: Even with the large sequencing depth, rarefaction of the sorted-subset datasets indicated that sequencing was incomplete. The small number of donors limited the genetic and exposure-history diversity represented. Larger estimated clonotype richness was generally found for naive subsets than for memory subsets. Pairwise subsampling indicated that sequencing depth was expected to affect the degree of clonotype sharing among donors. Compared with non-shared clonotypes, clonotypes shared by all four sorted-subset donors had higher generation probabilities. Sampling was limited to blood, and TCR repertoires in tissue likely differ from TCR repertoires in blood. Across four donors, 5% to 6% of naive CD4, around 3.3% of naive CD8, approximately 2.5% of memory CD4, and approximately 0.4% of memory CD8 clonotypes were shared.

V is clipped by 2 bases and J by 7 bases, and the sequence between their germline boundaries is 15 bases long. Reading the germline V gene gives CDR1 ENHRY and CDR2 SYGVKD. The CDR3 runs 14 residues from the cysteine to the phenylalanine. The entry retains the CDR3 DNA only, 42 bases that are in frame from base 1. Using the deep immunoSEQ assay, TCR CDR3 regions were amplified from genomic DNA by multiplex PCR. Extracted genomic DNA from each cell subset was spread evenly across all wells of several immunoSEQ 96-well plates, with each plate serving as a replicate. Each replicate PCR for sorted subsets received about 200 ng genomic DNA, equal to about 30,000 T cell genomes. Purified libraries were quantified with a Qubit 3.0 fluorometer, sized on a Bioanalyzer 2100, and re-quantified with the KAPA Library Quantification kit. Every immunoSEQ 96-well plate was sequenced on a dedicated single-read 150-cycle Illumina NextSeq 550 flow cell. The original pipeline was this. Because the immunoSEQ output included only junctional sequences and no quality scores, the filtering could not be the same as the filtering used for full-length reads. Sequences were annotated with PyIR, a Python wrapper for IgBLAST v1.9, using IMGT germline references to assign V/J genes and CDR3. Reads were filtered out if the reads had weak V/J assignments (E-value above 1e-6), no CDR3, stop codons, out-of-frame junctions, or ambiguous translated residues. V3J clonotypes were defined as sequences sharing the same inferred V gene, J gene, and CDR3 amino acid sequence. The percentage overlap between two repertoires was calculated by dividing the number of shared unique clonotypes by the size of the smaller repertoire. Richness of each repertoire was evaluated using RTK rarefaction, the Chao1 estimator, and Recon v2.1 estimates of unobserved clonotypes. Generation probabilities were computed with OLGA for all TCRbeta clonotypes obtained by the gDNA method from several donors. TCRdb took over this immuneACCESS table, retaining in-frame rearrangements with V and J assigned. Such tables are incomplete; in checked studies, under half of the missing clones stem from an unresolved V gene, and the remainder is unexplained. That table gives V, J and clone size, and the DNA gave D and trimming. The sample records around 2,000,000 clones, 85% to 95% of which are singletons. The top ten clonotypes cover about 0.13% of the sample.

Healthy HIV-negative adults with no recently reported acute infections or vaccinations were included as donors. Only Caucasian adults living in Nashville, Tennessee, USA were represented among the donors. CD4+ T cells were enriched by magnetic negative selection; naive cells were then positively selected on CD45RA, and the negative fraction formed the memory subset. After blood collection by leukapheresis, PBMCs were isolated using Ficoll-Histopaque density gradient centrifugation and then cryopreserved in the vapor phase of liquid nitrogen. Purity and quantity of every magnetically sorted T cell population were checked by analytical flow cytometry. Genomic DNA was isolated from each sorted fraction and quantified by UV absorbance on a Nanodrop 2000c. The sample holds one count of this clone. Its antigen is still unknown. Within one base of it there is no much larger clone, and no base qualities were kept.

This chain is built from TRBV10-3 and TRBJ2-7, with the D segment identity uncertain. The source material was naive CD4+ T cells sorted from blood. The cell subset or site label, read with the paper, signifies: CD45RA+ positively selected. This TCR was recovered from a young man in good health. The CDR3 in this case is CAISEIFLRKEQYF. Here is the DNA: TGTGCCATCAGTGAGATCTTCTTGAGGAAAGAGCAGTACTTC.